This T cell receptor beta chain was found in a study of low-dose radiotherapy and immunotherapy resistance in tumors. Study summary: A dose of 1 Gy per fraction every two weeks went to Cohort 2, totaling 13 Gy over 26 weeks. Patients were treated with intravenous nivolumab at 240 mg every two weeks and were also dosed with ipilimumab at 1 mg/kg every six weeks. Oral administration of aspirin 300 mg daily occurred for four cycles, commencing at cycle 1 day 1.

cDNA synthesis used a TRAV/TRBV-specific primer set for both chains. Both a constant-region primer and a V-primer adapter served to amplify TCRs across 15 to 20 PCR cycles. TCRdb re-called the reads through MiXCR, storing one row per CDR3 protein. Of around 9,800 distinct CDR3 sequences listed, approximately 72% are singletons. The CDR3 is made up of 14 amino acids. Per germline, CDR1 MNHGY and CDR2 SAAAGT. V lost 5 bases to trimming and J lost 2 bases; unmatched junction nucleotides: 6. The study gave donors nivolumab, ipilimumab, aspirin, low-dose cyclophosphamide and low-dose radiotherapy. This receptor was identified in a human donor with advanced metastatic prostate, ovarian, gallbladder or colorectal cancer (not recorded which). This table probably holds off-target reads from a library built for another chain. The chain couples TRBV6-8 to TRBJ2-7; TRBD2 aligns across 7 bases. CDR3 sequence: CASSPGTTPYEQYF. The CDR3 coding sequence is TGTGCCAGCAGTCCCGGGACTACCCCCTACGAGCAGTACTTC.